This TCR beta chain originates from a study of T cells in Graves' hyperthyroidism and ophthalmopathy. In patients aged 18 to 65, hyperthyroidism was newly diagnosed, with duration under 2 months. Exclusions: uncontrolled infection, other autoimmune disease, pregnancy, lactation. The PBMCs had their origin in 10 ml of fresh peripheral blood. Trimming removed 4 bases from V and 2 bases from J, with 9 bases in between. This CDR3 comprises 13 residues. From germline, CDR1 is LGHDT and CDR2 YNNKEL (reference sequence). At least ten counts were recorded for this clonotype. Its antigen is not identified. Template material for amplifying TCR beta CDR3 regions consisted of RNA transcripts. First-round RT-PCR targeting the TCR CDR3 was performed with the HTBI primer set. TCRdb called the multiplex PCR reads again in MiXCR, with one record for every CDR3 protein. This sample carries 300,000 to 400,000 distinct CDR3 sequences, approximately 22% of them seen once, and the ten largest clones take around half.

Findings of the study overall: Most expanded thyroid clonotypes above 0.001 recurred in blood.

The sequence came from a woman in her fifties or sixties with Graves' hyperthyroidism. V usage is TRBV3-1 and J usage is TRBJ2-7; D may be TRBD1 (5 bases). Sequenced: blood. The CDR3 DNA reads as TGTGCCAGCAGCCGGACACTTACCTACGAGCAGTACTTC. Protein sequence: CASSRTLTYEQYF.